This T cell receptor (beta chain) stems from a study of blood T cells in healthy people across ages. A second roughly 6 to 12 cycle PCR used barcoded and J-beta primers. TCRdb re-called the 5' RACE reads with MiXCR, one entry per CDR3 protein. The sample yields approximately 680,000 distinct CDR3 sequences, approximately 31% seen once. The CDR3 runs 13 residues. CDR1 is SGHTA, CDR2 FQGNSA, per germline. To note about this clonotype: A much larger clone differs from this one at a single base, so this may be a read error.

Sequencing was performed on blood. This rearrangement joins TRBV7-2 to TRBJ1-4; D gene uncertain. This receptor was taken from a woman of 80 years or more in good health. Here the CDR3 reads CASGLGPNEKLFF. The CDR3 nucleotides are TGTGCCAGCGGCTTAGGTCCAAATGAAAAACTGTTTTTT.